This T cell receptor (beta chain) was identified in a study of PD-L1 blockade in urothelial cancer (dated by TCRdb to 2016 to 2017). For context, the study as a whole: Every patient began therapy in about 2014 and was given atezolizumab 1,200 mg intravenously every 3 weeks. Durable clinical benefit was achieved by nine patients and was not achieved by 20 patients. Progression-free survival longer than 6 months counted as durable clinical benefit, and TCR features were additionally tested against both progression-free and overall survival. About nine tenths of the roughly 29 patients were identified as males with urothelial cancer of bladder origin, and a prior smoking history was reported by 18 of 29 patients. Pretreatment tumor samples and matched peripheral blood, collected serially before and after atezolizumab treatment, underwent TCR sequencing. Blood samples were analyzed at two time points: 3 weeks after treatment start (second dose) and 6 weeks after treatment start. An ECOG performance status of 0 or 1 was recorded for the patients, and 0 to 3 prior chemotherapy regimens had been received by the patients. Blood samples yielded a median of roughly 150,000 T cells and around 83,000 unique TCRs, with median clonality 0.080. Pretreatment blood TCR-seq was available for under 35 patients, at least one posttreatment blood collection was obtained for approximately 24 patients, and tumor TCR-seq was available for approximately 24 patients. The study was an exploratory multi-omic analysis of somatic, immune and clinical correlates of response to PD-L1 blockade with atezolizumab in urothelial cancer. In the same patients who had TCR sequencing, pretreatment tumors also underwent whole exome sequencing and RNA sequencing. Beyond this particular receptor, the publication reports: Patients with durable benefit showed greater expansion of tumor-associated TCR clones in peripheral blood 3 weeks after starting treatment (n of about 20, p = 0.022). A pretreatment peripheral blood TCR clonality below the median was linked to improved progression-free and overall survival. Because of the small sample size (n ≈ 31) and the many exploratory analyses performed, the results are intended to be regarded as hypothesis-generating.

The CDR3 holds 18 amino acids from the cysteine to the phenylalanine. The sequence is cut down to CDR3 DNA, 54 bases in frame from base 1. At the junction V is shortened by 7 bases and J by 0 bases, with 19 bases in between. From the germline V gene, CDR1 is KGHSH and CDR2 is LQKENI. In light of the paper, this sample's time point label describes: pretreatment peripheral blood. A cohort of about 30 patients with locally advanced or metastatic urothelial carcinoma, treated at Memorial Sloan Kettering on a trial protocol, was included. Peripheral blood mononuclear cells were collected pretreatment and during treatment, with between 1 and 8 total time points per patient. The Qiagen DNeasy Blood extraction kit was used to purify genomic DNA from total PBMCs and tumor samples. Collected pretreatment and during treatment, PBMCs were isolated and stored as previously described. Synthetic TCR analog templates were spiked into each PCR so that absolute template abundance could be estimated from read counts. The immunoSEQ assay used bias-controlled V and J gene primers to amplify TCRbeta CDR3 regions from genomic DNA. Sequencing of rearranged TCRbeta segments was performed at approximately 20X coverage. On the authors' methods: Clustering was used to correct sequencing errors, and CDR3s were annotated against IMGT to assign V, D and J genes. Downstream analyses used only productive TCRbeta rearrangements and left out out-of-frame or stop-codon sequences. Clonality was calculated as one minus the Shannon entropy normalized by the log of the number of unique productive sequences. Clones differing between time points or between blood and tumor were identified using Fisher's exact test with Benjamini-Hochberg correction, with an adjusted p below 0.01 applied as the threshold. Here the immuneACCESS table is served through TCRdb, limited to in-frame sequences with V and J called. Missing clones are a known gap in these copies; in checked studies unresolved V genes cover under half, and the rest lacks a known reason. D and trimming come from the DNA, and the V and J calls and clone size come from that table. For this sample there are around 130,000 clones; about four fifths appear just once. Jointly, the top ten make up 3% to 4% of the sample.

Turning to this clone: This clone's antigen is unknown. No base qualities exist here, and no much larger clone lies one base off it.

The chain uses TRBV18 and TRBJ2-6; a weak D assignment points to TRBD2 (7 bases agree). The specimen comprised PBMCs, sampled around atezolizumab (anti-PD-L1) treatment. The TCR originated in a man aged 50 to 59 with urothelial cancer. The CDR3 amino acid sequence is: CASCSGGGAASGANVLTF. The bases read TGTGCCAGCTGCTCCGGCGGGGGCGCCGCCTCTGGGGCCAACGTCCTGACTTTC.